Sequencing of this T cell receptor (beta chain) was carried out in a study of blood T cell repertoires in COVID-19. The overall study: Whether acute or convalescent, the COVID-19 samples came from the United States, Italy and Spain.

This clone was seen just once. Sequencing used immunoSEQ multiplex PCR; TCRdb keeps in-frame clones, though not all of them. The table has approximately 280,000 clones, about 93% seen once. One Seattle source followed patients from active infection through their disease course. The CDR3 runs to 14 residues. Germline CDR1 is LGHDT and CDR2 is YNNKEL (reference sequence). Trimming stripped 4 bases from V and 9 bases from J, with 17 bases between. The chain joins TRBV3-1 (or the pseudogene TRBV3-2) to TRBJ2-3; D gene unclear. The TCR sequence derives from a woman under 40 with COVID-19, enrolled during active disease. Sequencing was performed on peripheral blood. The CDR3 sequence is CASSPPGPARTQYF. CDR3 sequence (DNA): TGTGCCAGCAGCCCCCCTGGGCCGGCGAGAACGCAGTATTTT.